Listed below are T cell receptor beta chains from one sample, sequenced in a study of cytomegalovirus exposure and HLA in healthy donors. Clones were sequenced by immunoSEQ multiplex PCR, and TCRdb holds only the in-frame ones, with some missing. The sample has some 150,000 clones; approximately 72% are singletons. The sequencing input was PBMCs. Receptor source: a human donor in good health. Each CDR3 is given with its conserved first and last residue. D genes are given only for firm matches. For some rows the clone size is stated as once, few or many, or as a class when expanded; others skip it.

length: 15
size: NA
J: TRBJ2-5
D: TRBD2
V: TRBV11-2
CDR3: CASSLGGGVQETQYF
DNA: TGTGCCAGCAGCTTAGGTGGGGGGGTTCAAGAGACCCAGTACTTC

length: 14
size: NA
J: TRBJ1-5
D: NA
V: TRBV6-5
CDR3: CASSYRGSDQPQHF
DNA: TGTGCCAGCAGTTACAGAGGGTCCGATCAGCCCCAGCATTTT

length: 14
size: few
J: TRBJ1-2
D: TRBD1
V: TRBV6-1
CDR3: CASRGTGTIYGYTF
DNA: TGTGCCAGCAGAGGGACAGGGACAATCTATGGCTACACCTTC

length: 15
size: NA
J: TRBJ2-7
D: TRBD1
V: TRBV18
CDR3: CASSPTSGQGGEQYF
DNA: TGTGCCAGCTCCCCTACCTCGGGACAGGGGGGTGAGCAGTACTTC

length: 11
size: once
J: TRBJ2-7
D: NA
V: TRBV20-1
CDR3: CSASSPSEQYF
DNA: TGCAGTGCTAGTAGTCCCTCCGAGCAGTACTTC

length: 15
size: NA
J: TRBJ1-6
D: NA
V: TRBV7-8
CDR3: CASSLARTANSPLHF
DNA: TGTGCCAGCAGCTTAGCTAGGACAGCTAATTCACCCCTCCACTTT

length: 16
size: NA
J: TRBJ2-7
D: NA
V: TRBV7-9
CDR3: CASSTTAGNRSYEQYF
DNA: TGTGCCAGCAGCACCACGGCGGGGAACAGATCCTACGAGCAGTACTTC

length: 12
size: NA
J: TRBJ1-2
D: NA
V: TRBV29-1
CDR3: CSVFDTNYGYTF
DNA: TGCAGCGTATTCGACACAAACTATGGCTACACCTTC

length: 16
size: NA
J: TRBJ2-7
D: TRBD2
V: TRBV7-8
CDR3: CASSRGGGLGLYEQYF
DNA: TGTGCCAGCAGCCGGGGCGGGGGACTAGGACTCTACGAGCAGTACTTC

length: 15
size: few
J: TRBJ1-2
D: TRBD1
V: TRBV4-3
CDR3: CASRQGASEAYGYTF
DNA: TGCGCCAGCAGACAGGGGGCAAGCGAGGCGTATGGCTACACCTTC

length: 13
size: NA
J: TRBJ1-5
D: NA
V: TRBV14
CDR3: CASSQDGNQPQHF
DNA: TGTGCCAGCAGCCAAGACGGGAATCAGCCCCAGCATTTT

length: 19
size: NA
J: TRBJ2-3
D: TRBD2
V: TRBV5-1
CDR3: CASSSASLAGARRTDTQYF
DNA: TGCGCCAGCAGCTCCGCTTCGCTAGCGGGGGCCAGAAGGACAGATACGCAGTATTTT

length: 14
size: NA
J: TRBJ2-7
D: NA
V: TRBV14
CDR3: CASSPWTATYEQYF
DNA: TGTGCCAGCAGCCCCTGGACAGCTACCTACGAGCAGTACTTC

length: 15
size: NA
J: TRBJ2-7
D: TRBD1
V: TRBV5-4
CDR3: CASSSTGVRSYEQYF
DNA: TGTGCCAGCAGCTCAACAGGGGTCCGCTCCTACGAGCAGTACTTC

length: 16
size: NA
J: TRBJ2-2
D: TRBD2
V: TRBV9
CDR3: CASSLGGDSGTGELFF
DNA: TGTGCCAGCAGCCTCGGGGGGGATTCCGGTACCGGGGAGCTGTTTTTT